The 13 T cell receptor beta chains reported below all come from one sample, sequenced in a study of identical twins. TCRdb re-called the 5' RACE reads through MiXCR, storing one row per CDR3 protein. The sample gives hundreds of thousands of distinct CDR3 sequences, 15% to 20% of which show up once; about an eighth is in the top ten. A further study also used this sample, focusing on T cells expressing NK-cell markers.

The sequencing input was PBMCs. The receptors shown here come from a woman aged 18-29 years in good health.

The chain combines TRBV18 with TRBJ2-3; D gene unclear. Deletions cut 5 bases from V and 0 bases from J, with 12 bases between. CDR3 size: 15 residues. Per germline, CDR1 KGHSH and CDR2 LQKENI. The CDR3 loop is CASSSMDGSTDTQYF. In nucleotides, the CDR3 is TGTGCCAGCTCATCGATGGACGGAAGCACAGATACGCAGTATTTT.

The chain combines TRBV5-1 with TRBJ2-7; the D gene is possibly TRBD1 (6 bases). Germline CDR1 SGHRS, CDR2 YFSETQ. V was cut by 4 bases and J by 3 bases, with 17 bases left in between. The CDR3 runs 15 residues. CDR3 sequence (DNA): TGCGCCAGCAGCGCCGCCGGGACAAAAGACTACGAGCAGTACTTC. Its protein is CASSAAGTKDYEQYF. Full variable domain (missing parts from reference TRBV5-1 and TRBJ2-7): KAGVTQTPRYLIKTRGQQVTLSCSPISGHRSVSWYQQTPGQGLQFLFEYFSETQRNKGNFPGRFSGRQFSNSRSEMNVSTLELGDSALYLCASSAAGTKDYEQYFGPGTRLTVT.

This clonotype occurred many times. The rearrangement joins TRBV12-3 or TRBV12-4 to TRBJ1-1; D uncertain. V lost 7 bases to trimming and J lost 0 bases, with 3 bases between them. The CDR3 covers 11 residues. CDR3 bases: TGTGCCAGCACCGTGAACACTGAAGCTTTCTTT. Residues: CASTVNTEAFF.

This clonotype was detected ten times or more. DNA for the CDR3: TGTGCCAGCAGCAGGGACGAAAATGGCTACACCTTC. Translation gives CASSRDENGYTF. The rearrangement links TRBV12-3 or TRBV12-4 to TRBJ1-2; perhaps TRBD1 as D (5 bases). This CDR3 spans 12 amino acids. V shed 6 bases and J shed 6 bases, with 11 bases lying between them.

This clonotype was detected ten times or more. The genes are TRBV27 and TRBJ2-7, with 7 bases that match TRBD2. V lost 8 bases and J lost 0; bases outside the gene matches: 4. Germline lookup yields CDR1 MNHEY and CDR2 SMNVEV (reference sequence). There are 13 residues in the CDR3. The CDR3 loop is CASSGGFSYEQYF. CDR3 DNA sequence: TGTGCCAGCTCCGGGGGGTTCTCCTACGAGCAGTACTTC.

The gene calls are TRBV13 and TRBJ2-1; TRBD2 matches 10 bases. The CDR3 consists of 16 residues. Per the germline V gene, CDR1 is PRHDT and CDR2 is FYEKMQ (reference sequence). V was pared by 6 bases and J by 3 bases, with 8 bases of the junction left unmatched. The CDR3 nucleotides are TGTGCCAGCAGTTTCGATAGCGGGGGGAGCTACAATGAGCAGTTCTTC. Amino acids: CASSFDSGGSYNEQFF.

The rearrangement links TRBV10-1 to TRBJ2-3, with 9 bases that match TRBD2. Trimming removed 10 bases from V and 4 bases from J; junction bases left unmatched: 9. CDR3 length: 14 residues. The germline V gene encodes CDR1 WNHNN and CDR2 SYGVQD (reference sequence). CDR3 nucleotides: TGCGCCACTTCGTTAGCGGGAGCCCCAGATACGCAGTATTTT. Its protein product is CATSLAGAPDTQYF.

There are a few counts of this clonotype. This chain links TRBV5-1 with TRBJ2-5; a weak D match, TRBD1 (5 bases). The CDR3 has 15 residues. CDR1 and CDR2 (germline): SGHRS, YFSETQ. V was cut by 0 bases and J by 3 bases, with 12 bases left in between. CDR3 region: CASSLVSGSEETQYF. The CDR3 coding sequence is TGCGCCAGCAGCTTGGTATCAGGGTCGGAAGAGACCCAGTACTTC.

There are a few counts of this clonotype. V and J are TRBV19 and TRBJ1-5, with no clear D. V lost 3 bases, J lost 6 bases, and 6 bases lay in between. Germline V gene lookup returns CDR1 LNHDA and CDR2 SQIVND (reference sequence). The CDR3 is made up of 12 amino acids. The CDR3 DNA follows: TGTGCCAGTAGTATCGGAGGTCAGCCCCAGCATTTT. Encoded protein: CASSIGGQPQHF.

This clonotype was seen a few times. The chain has TRBV20-1 and TRBJ2-2; a possible D gene is TRBD2 (5 bases). The germline gives CDR1 DFQATT, CDR2 SNEGSKA (reference sequence). The length of the CDR3 is 15 residues. V lost 2 bases and J lost 3, with 13 bases in between. As DNA, the CDR3 is TGCAGTGCTAGACATCTGGGGAGCTACACCGGGGAGCTGTTTTTT. Translation gives CSARHLGSYTGELFF.

The chain uses TRBV11-2 and TRBJ2-1; 10 bases agree with TRBD1. CDR3 length: 14 amino acids. The V segment lost 10 bases and the J segment 4 bases; nucleotides outside the gene matches: 7. CDR1 is SGHAT and CDR2 is FQNNGV in the germline V gene. The CDR3 sequence is CATGTGDFYNEQFF. In DNA, the CDR3 is TGTGCCACGGGGACAGGGGATTTTTACAATGAGCAGTTCTTC.

The rearrangement joins TRBV28 to TRBJ1-2, with a possible D match to TRBD1 (5 bases). V lost 7 bases and J lost 3, with 12 bases in between. The CDR3 covers 13 residues. CDR1 and CDR2 (germline): MDHEN, SYDVKM. DNA for the CDR3: TGTGCCAGCACCGTAGGGGCAGACTATGGCTACACCTTC. The encoded protein is CASTVGADYGYTF.

This clonotype turned up a few times. The chain employs TRBV5-1 and TRBJ1-2; no firm D call. Trimming shortened V by 0 bases and J by 5 bases, and 11 bases separated the two germline ends. Germline CDR1 is SGHRS and CDR2 is YFSETQ. The CDR3 totals 14 residues. CDR3 amino acids: CASSLGASGYGYTF. DNA for the CDR3: TGCGCCAGCAGCTTGGGTGCCTCCGGATATGGCTACACCTTC.